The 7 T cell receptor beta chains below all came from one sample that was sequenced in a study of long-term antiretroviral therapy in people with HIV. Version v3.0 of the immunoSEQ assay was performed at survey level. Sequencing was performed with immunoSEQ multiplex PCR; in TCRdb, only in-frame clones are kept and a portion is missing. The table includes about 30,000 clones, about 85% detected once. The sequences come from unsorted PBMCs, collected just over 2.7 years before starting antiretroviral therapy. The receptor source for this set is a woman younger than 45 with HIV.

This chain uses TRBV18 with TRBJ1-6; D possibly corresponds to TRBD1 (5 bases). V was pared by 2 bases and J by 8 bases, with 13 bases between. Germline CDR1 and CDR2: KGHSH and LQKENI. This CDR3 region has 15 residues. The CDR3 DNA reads TGTGCCAGCTCACCAGCCGGATTGGGGGATTCACCCCTCCACTTT. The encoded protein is CASSPAGLGDSPLHF.

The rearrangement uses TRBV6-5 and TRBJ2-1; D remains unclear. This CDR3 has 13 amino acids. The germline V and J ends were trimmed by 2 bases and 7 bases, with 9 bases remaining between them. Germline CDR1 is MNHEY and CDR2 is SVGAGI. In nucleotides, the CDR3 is TGTGCCAGCAGTTACGGGCCTTTTAATGAGCAGTTCTTC. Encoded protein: CASSYGPFNEQFF.

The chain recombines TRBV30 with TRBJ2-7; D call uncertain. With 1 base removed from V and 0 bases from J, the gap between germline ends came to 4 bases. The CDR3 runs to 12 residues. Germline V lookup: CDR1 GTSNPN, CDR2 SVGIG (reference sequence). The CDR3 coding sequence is TGTGCCTGGAGTGACAGCTCCTACGAGCAGTACTTC. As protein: CAWSDSSYEQYF.

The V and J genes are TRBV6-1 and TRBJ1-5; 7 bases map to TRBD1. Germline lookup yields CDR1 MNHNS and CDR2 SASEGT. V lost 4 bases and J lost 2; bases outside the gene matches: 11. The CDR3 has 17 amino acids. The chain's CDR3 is CASSVLRDSGGNQPQHF. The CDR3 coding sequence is TGTGCCAGCAGTGTTCTCCGGGACAGCGGGGGCAATCAGCCCCAGCATTTT.

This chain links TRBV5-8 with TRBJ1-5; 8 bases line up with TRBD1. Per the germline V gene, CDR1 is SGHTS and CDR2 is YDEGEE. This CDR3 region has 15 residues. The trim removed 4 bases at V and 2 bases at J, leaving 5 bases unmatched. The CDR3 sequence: CASSTGGGGNQPQHF. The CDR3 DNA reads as TGTGCCAGCAGCACAGGGGGTGGTGGCAATCAGCCCCAGCATTTT.

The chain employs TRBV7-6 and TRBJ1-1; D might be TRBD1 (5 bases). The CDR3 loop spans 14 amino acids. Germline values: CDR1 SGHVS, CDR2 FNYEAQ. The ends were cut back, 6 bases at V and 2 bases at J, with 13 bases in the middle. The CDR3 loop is CASSPGTDNTEAFF. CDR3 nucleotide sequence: TGTGCCAGCAGTCCAGGGACGGACAACACTGAAGCTTTCTTT.

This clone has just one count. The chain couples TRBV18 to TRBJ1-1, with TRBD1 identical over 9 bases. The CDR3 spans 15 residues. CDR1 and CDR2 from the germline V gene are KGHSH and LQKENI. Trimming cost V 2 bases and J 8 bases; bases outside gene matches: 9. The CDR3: CASSPGRDRASEAFF. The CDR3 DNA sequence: TGTGCCAGCTCACCAGGCAGGGACAGGGCTTCCGAAGCTTTCTTT.